These 11 T cell receptor beta chains were sequenced from one sample in a study of T-cell reconstitution after alpha-beta-depleted transplantation in children. It was with unique molecular identifiers that the TCRbeta library was prepared. TCRdb recomputed calls from the PCR reads with MiXCR, one row per CDR3 protein. The table lists some 240,000 distinct CDR3 sequences, about 12% of them singletons. Sample: PBMCs from the stem cell graft donor, taken from the stem cell graft. All receptors derive from a human donor who donated a stem cell graft to a child with acute lymphoblastic leukemia.

The DNA of the CDR3 is TGCGCCAGCAGCTCCGGGCTCTCCGATTGGGGCTACACCTTC. It translates to CASSSGLSDWGYTF. The genes are TRBV5-1 and TRBJ1-2; D is unclear. Trimming took 3 bases from V and 8 from J, leaving 17 bases between them. The CDR3 is 14 amino acids. Germline V gene sequence: CDR1 SGHRS, CDR2 YFSETQ.

The count of this clonotype is one. A much larger clone lies a single base off, so this may be a read error. DNA of the CDR3: TGTGCCACCGGCGCTCGAGGGGGACTAGCGGGGAGGGAATGGTTCTTC. Translated, it gives CATGARGGLAGREWFF. The rearrangement links TRBV15 to TRBJ2-1; the match to TRBD2 covers 13 bases. V gave up 8 bases and J gave up 15 bases; unmatched junction bases: 19. This CDR3 spans 16 amino acids. Germline loops: CDR1 LNHNV, CDR2 YYDKDF (reference sequence).

This clonotype was counted ten times or more. The genes are TRBV20-1 and TRBJ2-7; TRBD2 agrees at 10 bases. Germline V lookup: CDR1 DFQATT, CDR2 SNEGSKA (reference sequence). CDR3 length: 14 amino acids. Trimming cost V 0 bases and J 4 bases; bases outside gene matches: 3. CDR3 protein: CSARDVAGGYEQYF. The CDR3 region has the DNA TGCAGTGCTAGAGATGTAGCGGGGGGTTACGAGCAGTACTTC.

This clonotype was counted at least ten times. V is TRBV2 and J is TRBJ2-2; D unresolved. V lost 8 bases and J 4 bases, leaving 14 bases between the germline ends. This CDR3 has 14 residues. Germline lookup yields CDR1 SNHLY and CDR2 FYNNEI. The CDR3: CASSGPTATGELFF. DNA for the CDR3: TGTGCCAGCTCGGGCCCTACGGCCACCGGGGAGCTGTTTTTT.

This clonotype has a handful of counts. The genes are TRBV5-1 and TRBJ2-4, with D perhaps assigned TRBD1 or TRBD2 (5 bases each). V was shortened by 3 bases and J by 12 bases, with 19 bases between the two germline ends. This CDR3 is built from 14 residues. CDR1 and CDR2 (germline): SGHRS, YFSETQ. The CDR3 spells CASSSSRSRDGQYF. The CDR3 DNA is TGCGCCAGCAGCTCAAGTCGATCCAGGGACGGTCAGTACTTC.

This clonotype has a count of ten or more. The chain recombines TRBV29-1 with TRBJ1-5; D is possibly TRBD1 (6 bases). Looked up from germline, CDR1 is SQVTM and CDR2 is ANQGSEA. CDR3 length: 13 amino acids. V was shortened by 7 bases and J by 6 bases, with 16 bases between the two germline ends. The DNA for the CDR3 is TGCAGCGCCCAGGCGGGGGGCGGTCAGCCCCAGCATTTT. Its translation is CSAQAGGGQPQHF.

This sequence joins TRBV6-4 and TRBJ2-6; TRBD2 aligns across 10 bases. The J segment lost 0 bases and the V segment lost 0 bases, leaving 2 bases of the junction unmatched. The CDR3 length is 18 residues. CDR1 is MRHNA and CDR2 is SNTAGT in the germline V gene. The CDR3 sequence: CASSDSGTSVSGANVLTF. The CDR3 DNA sequence: TGTGCCAGCAGTGACTCCGGGACTAGCGTCTCTGGGGCCAACGTCCTGACTTTC.

This clonotype was seen a few times. CDR3 amino acids: CARWAIGPSSYNEQFF. The CDR3 DNA sequence: TGTGCCAGATGGGCTATTGGACCGAGCTCCTACAATGAGCAGTTCTTC. V gene TRBV6-7 combines with J gene TRBJ2-1, with unresolved D. TRBV6-7 belongs to the ORF category, with a function that is uncertain. This CDR3 has 16 amino acids. V lost 9 bases to trimming and J lost 0 bases, with 18 bases between them.

This clonotype was seen only once. A much more abundant neighbour one base away suggests this may be a read error. V and J are TRBV10-3 and TRBJ2-3; 10 bases line up with TRBD2. CDR3 size: 18 residues. Germline CDR1 reads ENHRY; CDR2 reads SYGVKD. Unmatched junction bases numbered 19, after V lost 9 bases and J lost 4 bases. This CDR3 is CAIKSGRAEIGFADTQYF. CDR3 nucleotide sequence: TGTGCCATTAAAAGCGGGAGGGCCGAAATTGGTTTTGCAGATACGCAGTATTTT.

This clonotype was found a few times. The chain couples TRBV12-3 or TRBV12-4 to TRBJ1-5; 7 bases are a match to TRBD1. CDR3 length: 14 amino acids. V gave up 4 bases and J gave up 4 bases; unmatched junction bases: 4. CDR3 amino acids: CASSSQGGNQPQHF. CDR3 nucleotide sequence: TGTGCCAGCAGTTCCCAGGGGGGGAATCAGCCCCAGCATTTT.

V gene TRBV30 combines with J gene TRBJ2-7, with 8 bases that match TRBD1. This CDR3 comprises 12 residues. Germline V CDR1 and CDR2: GTSNPN, SVGIG (reference sequence). Germline trimming cut 2 bases from V and 6 bases from J; bases unmatched to any gene: 3. The CDR3 spells CAWSTQGVEQYF. The CDR3 nucleotides read TGTGCCTGGAGTACACAGGGGGTCGAGCAGTACTTC.